What follows is one T cell receptor (beta chain) and its context. Its matching antigen is unknown. This record comes from a study of shared clonotypes between healthy human individuals. General study results and limits: Relative to clonotypes present in all four donors, those not shared had lower generation probabilities. Few donors restricted represented genetic and exposure-history diversity.

CDR1 is MGHDK and CDR2 is SYGVNS in the germline V gene. The CDR3 length is 11 residues. The germline V and J ends were trimmed by 0 bases and 6 bases, with 2 bases remaining between them. The repertoire was sequenced with immunoSEQ multiplex PCR; TCRdb's copy has only in-frame clones and lacks some. Among over a million clones, roughly 96% were seen once, and the ten largest hold 0.95% to 1.5%. This TCR was sampled from a man aged 30 to 39 in good health. The sequenced sample consisted of naive CD4+ T cells sorted from blood. Documented subset: CD45RA+ positively selected. The chain uses TRBV25-1 and TRBJ1-1; D is unresolved. The CDR3 is CASSEYSEAFF. In nucleotides, the CDR3 is TGTGCCAGCAGTGAATACTCTGAAGCTTTCTTT.